The clone carrying this T cell receptor (beta chain) was detected many times. Its antigen is currently unknown. The CDR3 is made up of 15 amino acids. CDR1 and CDR2 (germline): DFQATT, SNEGSKA (reference sequence). V dropped 2 bases and J dropped 5; count of bases not matched to a gene: 9. Not enrolled were patients with uncontrolled infection, other autoimmune disease, pregnancy or lactation. Amplified TCR beta CDR3 regions derived from RNA transcripts. First-round RT-PCR with HTBI primers amplified the TCR CDR3 region. TCRdb used MiXCR to reprocess the multiplex PCR reads, holding one entry per CDR3 protein. This table has roughly 740,000 distinct CDR3 sequences, about a sixth appearing once. This record comes from a study of T cells in Graves' hyperthyroidism and ophthalmopathy. Study-level findings and limits: Blood also contained most expanded thyroid clonotypes above 0.001.

The specimen was blood. This clonotype originated in a man younger than 30 with Graves' hyperthyroidism. V and J are TRBV20-1 and TRBJ1-1; 9 bases map to TRBD1. The CDR3 region is CSARSPGQGGTEAFF. The CDR3 DNA follows: TGCAGTGCTAGATCTCCGGGACAGGGAGGGACTGAAGCTTTCTTT.